A single sample is the source of the 14 T cell receptor beta chains below, sequenced in a study of cytomegalovirus exposure and HLA in healthy donors (dated by TCRdb to about 2017). Receptors were amplified or captured by the immunoSEQ multiplex PCR assay. The multiplex PCR relied on a mix of 60 forward primers for TCR Vbeta segments and 13 reverse primers for TCR Jbeta segments. TCRdb carries this immuneACCESS record with in-frame sequences only. Its versions omit some clonotypes, under half of them owing to an unresolved V gene in the studies checked, with the rest unexplained. This sample comprises around 180,000 clones, around 80% of them detected only once. The ten largest make up approximately 1.5% of the sample. The sequencing sample was made of PBMCs. These receptors all come from a woman in her 30s in good health and CMV-seropositive.

The chain uses TRBV18 and TRBJ2-3; 14 nucleotides line up with TRBD2. The J segment lost 5 bases and the V segment lost 5 bases, leaving 6 bases of the junction unmatched. CDR1 is KGHSH and CDR2 is LQKENI in the germline V gene. The CDR3 totals 16 residues. The CDR3 DNA sequence: TGTGCCAGCTCAGGGACTAGCGGGAGCGGAGGAGATACGCAGTATTTT. Its translation is CASSGTSGSGGDTQYF.

The chain uses TRBV2 and TRBJ2-2; 14 bases match TRBD2. Germline V CDR1 and CDR2: SNHLY, FYNNEI. CDR3 length equals 17 residues. J was trimmed by 7 bases and V by 6 bases; bases with no gene match: 10. The CDR3 region is CASSSRGLAGVSGELFF. CDR3 in DNA: TGTGCCAGCAGCTCCCGGGGACTAGCGGGAGTGAGCGGGGAGCTGTTTTTT. The full variable domain, rest sourced from reference TRBV2 and TRBJ2-2, is EPEVTQTPSHQVTQMGQEVILRCVPISNHLYFYWYRQILGQKVEFLVSFYNNEISEKSEIFDDQFSVERPDGSNFTLKIRSTKLEDSAMYFCASSSRGLAGVSGELFFGEGSRLTVL.

The chain recombines TRBV4-2 with TRBJ2-2; 8 positions match TRBD1. This CDR3 has 15 amino acids. Trimming took 0 bases from V and 6 from J; bases not matched to a gene: 3. The germline V gene encodes CDR1 LGHNA and CDR2 YNFKEQ. The DNA for the CDR3 is TGTGCCAGCAGCCAAGATCAGGGGGCGGCCGGGGAGCTGTTTTTT. This encodes CASSQDQGAAGELFF.

This rearrangement joins TRBV15 to TRBJ2-5; D not certain. The CDR3 runs 16 residues. Germline V gene lookup returns CDR1 LNHNV and CDR2 YYDKDF (reference sequence). V lost 1 base and J lost 1, with 13 bases in between. The CDR3 sequence is CATSRGTNPFQETQYF. In nucleotides, the CDR3 is TGTGCCACCAGCAGAGGCACTAACCCTTTCCAAGAGACCCAGTACTTC.

The chain combines TRBV28 with TRBJ2-1; 11 nucleotides align to TRBD2. CDR3 size: 15 residues. Germline V gives CDR1 MDHEN, CDR2 SYDVKM. Losses at the gene ends were 3 bases for V and 4 bases for J; bases not matched to a gene: 2. The DNA of the CDR3 is TGTGCCAGCAGTTTGAGGACTAGCGGGTACAATGAGCAGTTCTTC. Protein product: CASSLRTSGYNEQFF.

The chain carries TRBV6-5 and TRBJ2-2; D gene ambiguous. The CDR3 is 12 residues long. CDR1 MNHEY and CDR2 SVGAGI come from the germline V gene. V lost 7 bases and J lost 4, with 7 bases in between. The CDR3 here is CASKRPTGELFF. The CDR3 region has the DNA TGTGCCAGCAAGAGGCCCACCGGGGAGCTGTTTTTT.

V and J are TRBV10-3 and TRBJ2-7; 9 bases map to TRBD2. Germline CDR1 ENHRY, CDR2 SYGVKD. The CDR3 is made up of 16 amino acids. J was trimmed by 2 bases and V by 2 bases; bases with no gene match: 7. CDR3 protein: CAISEASAGGPYEQYF. The DNA for the CDR3 is TGTGCCATCAGTGAGGCGTCGGCGGGAGGGCCCTACGAGCAGTACTTC.

Turning to this clone: The junction departs from the called germline gene at one end, perhaps through a read error. CDR3 loop: CASSSGTGGKNEQCF. CDR3 nucleotides: TGTGCCAGCAGTTCGGGGACAGGGGGCAAAAACGAGCAGTGCTTC. This chain joins TRBV27 and TRBJ2-7; TRBD1 matches 12 bases. The CDR3 length is 15 residues. CDR1 and CDR2 (germline): MNHEY, SMNVEV (reference sequence).

V is TRBV10-1 and J is TRBJ1-1; maybe TRBD1 (6 bases). The CDR3 is made up of 15 amino acids. Germline-derived CDR1 and CDR2 are WNHNN and SYGVQD (reference sequence). Trimming shortened V by 5 bases and J by 0 bases, and 13 bases separated the two germline ends. The CDR3: CASSTLGGLNTEAFF. The CDR3 nucleotides read TGCGCCAGCAGTACCCTCGGGGGGCTGAACACTGAAGCTTTCTTT.

The V call is TRBV9, the J call TRBJ2-7, with a possible D match to TRBD1 (5 bases). Trimming pared 4 bases from V and 9 bases from J, leaving 17 bases between. Germline assignment: CDR1 SGDLS and CDR2 YYNGEE. The CDR3 sequence is 13 residues long. This chain's CDR3 is CASSQLGAVVQYF. The DNA for the CDR3 is TGTGCCAGCAGCCAGCTAGGGGCCGTGGTGCAGTACTTC. Drawing the rest from reference TRBV9 and TRBJ2-7, the complete variable domain is DSGVTQTPKHLITATGQRVTLRCSPRSGDLSVYWYQQSLDQGLQFLIQYYNGEERAKGNILERFSAQQFPDLHSELNLSSLELGDSALYFCASSQLGAVVQYFGPGTRLTVT.

The chain links TRBV4-1 to TRBJ2-2, with a weak D call TRBD2 (6 bases). Germline V lookup: CDR1 MGHRA, CDR2 YSYEKL. The CDR3 contains 15 residues. V was cut by 4 bases and J by 2 bases, with 11 bases left in between. The CDR3 here is CASSLKGLNTGELFF. CDR3 coding DNA: TGCGCCAGCAGCCTTAAGGGACTCAACACCGGGGAGCTGTTTTTT.

The V gene is TRBV5-3, the J gene TRBJ2-7, with a tentative D call TRBD1 (5 bases). TRBV5-3 is treated as an ORF (open reading frame) with a function not yet certain. Trimming cost V 3 bases and J 9 bases, with 31 bases left between them. CDR3 length: 18 residues. CDR3 residues: CARSCLLPSCDAHQGQYF. The CDR3 region has the DNA TGTGCCAGAAGCTGCCTTCTCCCCTCTTGCGACGCCCATCAGGGGCAGTACTTC.

This sequence joins TRBV30 and TRBJ1-2, with 8 bases lining up with TRBD1. The germline V gene has CDR1 GTSNPN and CDR2 SVGIG (reference sequence). V shed 3 bases and J 13 bases; nucleotides not matched to a gene: 13. The CDR3 runs to 13 residues. The CDR3 loop is CAWRAGQETLITF. The CDR3 coding sequence is TGTGCCTGGAGGGCGGGACAGGAAACCTTGATCACCTTC.

The rearrangement links TRBV6-5 to TRBJ2-5; possible D gene TRBD1, 6 bases. Per the germline V gene, CDR1 is MNHEY and CDR2 is SVGAGI. V shed 10 bases and J shed 2 bases, with 14 bases lying between them. The CDR3 consists of 13 residues. CDR3 coding DNA: TGTGCCACCCCGGGCAGGGGTCAAGAGACCCAGTACTTC. Its protein product is CATPGRGQETQYF.